The T cell receptor beta chain described here comes from a study of T cells in Graves' hyperthyroidism and ophthalmopathy. Individuals with ophthalmopathy presented a Clinical Activity Score of at least 3, a NOSPECS grade of at least 4 and a duration under 3 months. This CDR3 is built from 14 residues. The germline CDR1 and CDR2 sequences are SEHNR and FQNEAQ (reference sequence). Trimming took off 4 bases at V and 1 base at J, with 9 bases between the two ends. Researchers took RNA transcripts and amplified the TCR beta CDR3 regions from them. HTBI primers drove first-round RT-PCR of the TCR CDR3. TCRdb analysed the multiplex PCR reads with MiXCR anew, one entry per CDR3 protein. The top ten hold about 10% of the sample, which has around 520,000 distinct CDR3 sequences, around 24% seen once. This clonotype appeared a few times.

What was sequenced was blood. The receptor was isolated from a woman between 25 and 40 years old with Graves' ophthalmopathy. The chain is built from TRBV7-9 and TRBJ2-3; no firm D call. The CDR3: CASSSQLGTDTQYF. CDR3 nucleotide sequence: TGTGCCAGCAGCTCACAATTGGGCACAGATACGCAGTATTTT. The complete variable domain, with remaining parts taken from reference TRBV7-9 and TRBJ2-3, reads DTGVSQNPRHKITKRGQNVTFRCDPISEHNRLYWYRQTLGQGPEFLTYFQNEAQLEKSRLLSDRFSAERPKGSFSTLEIQRTEQGDSAMYLCASSSQLGTDTQYFGPGTRLTVL.